This T cell receptor (beta chain) was documented in a study of blood T cell repertoires in COVID-19. Study as a whole: The cDNA or gDNA used as material had been derived from T cells, B-cell-depleted T cells, or PBMCs.

V lost 2 bases, J lost 3 bases, and 7 bases stayed unmatched. CDR1 is SGHRS and CDR2 is YFSETQ in the germline V gene. The CDR3 is 15 amino acids. TCRdb keeps only in-frame clones here, not all; method: immunoSEQ multiplex PCR. The sample records 270,000 or so clones, about 80% being singletons. The V gene is TRBV5-1, the J gene TRBJ1-2; TRBD1 agrees at 7 bases. Sequenced: peripheral blood. The TCR comes from a human donor in a cohort sampled during active COVID-19. CDR3 in amino acids: CASSLGDRAYYGYTF. The CDR3 DNA reads TGCGCCAGCAGCTTAGGAGACAGGGCTTACTATGGCTACACCTTC.